The following is a T cell receptor (beta chain) sequence with its context. The CDR3 contains 16 residues. Between the trimmed V and J ends, which lost 3 bases and 2 bases, there was a span of 14 bases. Germline loops: CDR1 MRHNA, CDR2 SNTAGT. The source of the sample is a study of blood T cell repertoires in COVID-19. As for the study in general: COVID-19 samples from acute and convalescent phases originated in the United States, Italy and Spain. Sources were T cells, B-cell-depleted T cells, or PBMCs; the material itself was cDNA or gDNA.

Per the original methods: It was from reference gene primer amplification that nucleated cell counts were estimated. The protocol was immunoSEQ multiplex PCR, while the TCRdb copy is restricted to in-frame clones and leaves out a portion. That table is the source of V, J and clone size, and D and trimming were worked out from the DNA. There are a few hundred thousand clones in the sample; roughly four fifths occur only once, and roughly 3.4% lies in the top ten. Sequencing input: peripheral blood. This TCR was recovered from a young woman with acute or convalescent COVID-19. The chain is built from TRBV6-4 and TRBJ2-1; D is perhaps TRBD1 (5 bases). The CDR3 sequence is CASSESVSRAYNEQFF. The CDR3 DNA reads TGTGCCAGCAGTGAATCGGTATCCAGGGCCTACAATGAGCAGTTCTTC.